This TCR beta chain was identified during a study of blood T cell repertoires in COVID-19. Germline lookup yields CDR1 SEHNR and CDR2 FQNEAQ (reference sequence). The CDR3 spans 16 residues. Unmatched junction bases numbered 7, after V lost 5 bases and J lost 5 bases. This table comes from immunoSEQ multiplex PCR, and its TCRdb copy is limited to in-frame clones, with some not included. The table has about 260,000 clones, 85% to 90% seen once; the top ten hold approximately 1.6%. The TCR originated in a woman aged 40 to 50 who had recovered from COVID-19. The rearrangement links TRBV7-9 to TRBJ2-3, with 13 bases matching TRBD2. The sequencing input was peripheral blood. For the CDR3, the DNA is TGTGCCAGCAGCCGGACTAGCGGGGGCCGGGGAGATACGCAGTATTTT. As protein: CASSRTSGGRGDTQYF.